This T cell receptor beta chain comes out of a study of cytomegalovirus exposure and HLA in healthy donors (dated by TCRdb to 2016 to 2017). Concerning the study at large: An earlier analysis of several hundred of the donors reported 250 to 350 Gb of sequence data and around 110 million unique TCR beta sequences obtained from about 179 million T cells. About 300 gigabases of sequencing data and approximately 85 million unique TCR sequences were included in an early release covering around 650 HLA-typed donors. The genetic ancestry cluster associated with self-reported Caucasian donors included over 65% of the approximately 410 genotyped donors. The study aimed to test whether cataloging public T cell receptors could reveal signatures of past pathogen exposure. The T cell repertoires of under 700 subjects were profiled by immunosequencing and related to cytomegalovirus serostatus. In addition to the first cohort of 666 subjects, a separate validation cohort of around 110 different subjects was used. To predict cytomegalovirus infection status, the study combined high-throughput TCR immunosequencing, statistical association of individual TCRs with disease status, and machine learning. A later analysis re-examined previously published TCR beta repertoires from roughly 650 donors and added high-resolution HLA genotyping to investigate patterns of TCR occurrence. The later analysis used no new phenotypic data to find candidate immune exposures, relying instead on TCR beta sequences and their occurrence across donors. An earlier analysis of 587 of the donors applied high-throughput TCR beta sequencing to assess whether each TCR beta V gene segment acted as functional or pseudogenic. Alongside the repertoire data, information on donor age, sex, ethnicity and CMV serostatus was compiled. Genome-wide SNP genotypes for about three fifths of the roughly 700 donors were used in a later genetic analysis, which treated that subset as a discovery cohort. Every repertoire in the discovery cohort had been generated on one and the same sequencing platform. Class I and class II HLA loci were covered by the typing at four-digit resolution. Typing coverage varied by locus: roughly 629-630 donors for A, B, C, DRB1 and DQB1; around 560 for DQA1; more than 600 for DPA1; approximately 470 for DPB1. Five DR-DQ haplotypes were handled as single units for association and clustering because linkage in the cohort was strong. Among some 400 genotyped donors of the cohort, an average of around 250,000 unique TCR beta nucleotide sequences was sequenced per donor, of which approximately 18% were non-productive.

A word on this clone: Its antigen is not yet known.

The method behind the library was the immunoSEQ multiplex PCR assay. A mixture of 60 forward primers for TCR Vbeta segments and 13 reverse primers for TCR Jbeta segments was used in the multiplex PCR. The CDR3 region of rearranged TCR beta genes was amplified from genomic DNA by a multiplex PCR assay. The amplified TCR beta libraries were sequenced on the Illumina HiSeq System as 87-base-pair reads. Regarding the original processing steps: In a later analysis, some 80 million unique TCR beta chains were counted across the roughly 610 repertoires, and around 10 million of these chains were shared by at least two donors. To remove PCR and sequencing errors, raw reads were error-corrected and collapsed into unique sequences using a nearest-neighbor algorithm that merged closely related sequences. V, D and J gene segments were assigned by aligning CDR3 sequences to IMGT reference sequences. For a sequence to be retained, a match of at least six nucleotides to both a V gene segment and a J gene segment was required. A rearrangement was called productive if the CDR3 had no stop codons and remained in frame with V and J, and every other rearrangement was called non-productive. CDR3 was defined according to IMGT convention as the region running from the second conserved V-encoded cysteine to the conserved J-encoded phenylalanine. The earlier analysis of 450 to 750 of the donors excluded any sequence lacking an unambiguous match to a single V gene segment. An earlier analysis of 587 of the donors classified V segments as functional when productive rearrangements were above 56.7% and as segregating when the standard deviation between donors was above 5%. A statistical classification framework was developed to diagnose cytomegalovirus status using the catalog of TCR beta chain sequences. In a later analysis, V and J genes were assigned by comparing TCR nucleotide sequences against IMGT/GENE-DB human TR gene sequences. The TCRdist pipeline was used in a later analysis to assign CDR3 sequences and most-parsimonious VDJ recombination scenarios. In a later analysis, each TCR beta chain was defined by its CDR3 amino acid sequence together with its V-gene family, and reads without a unique V-gene family were excluded. As a way to deal with suspected cross-contamination and a sequencing artifact, a later analysis dropped roughly 620 nucleotide sequences that were highly shared and had low generation probability. A later analysis calculated a clonal expansion index for each public chain from normalized within-repertoire ranks of inferred template counts. In a later analysis, generation probabilities were computed with a VDJ recombination model fitted to out-of-frame rearrangements, and the resulting probabilities were checked against IGoR. In a later analysis, hypergeometric tests were used to score TCR-TCR, TCR-HLA and TCR-CMV co-occurrence, with a repertoire-size bias correction applied to TCR pairs. A later analysis estimated false discovery rates by permuting HLA or CMV assignments 20 times. In a later analysis, co-occurring TCRs were grouped with DBSCAN, and TCRdist sequence similarity was added when clustering was performed within HLA-allele-positive subsets. For co-occurrence clustering, repertoires with fewer than 30,000 or more than 120,000 public chains were excluded, along with roughly 5 repertoires with anomalous nucleotide sharing. TCRdb stores this immuneACCESS table with in-frame sequences only. Part of the clones is absent; in the studies checked, under half of the shortfall reflects unresolved V genes, and no reason is known for the rest. V and J calls and clone size are given by that table; D and trimming were obtained from the DNA. The sample table on file contains about 46,000 clones. The top ten clones comprise about 1.2% of the sample.

The CDR3 holds 11 amino acids from the cysteine to the phenylalanine. The kept DNA is CDR3 alone, 33 bases in frame from the first base. CDR1 and CDR2, per the germline V gene, are MGHDK and SYGVNS. The junction carries 11 bases between V and J, which are trimmed by 11 bases and 3 bases respectively. General study outcomes and caveats: According to a later analysis, parvovirus B19, influenza, CMV and Epstein-Barr virus appeared linked to several top co-occurrence clusters. In a later analysis, most CMV-associated TCR beta chains were found to appear HLA-restricted, with HLA associations seemingly driven largely by CMV exposure. In a later analysis, around 17,000 TCR beta sequences were associated with specific HLA alleles at a false discovery rate of 0.05. Because counts were too low, seventeen rarely observed V segments, including chromosome 9 orphons, were excluded from the earlier analysis of 500 to 700 of the donors. Correlated functional status among segregating V segments might reflect linkage disequilibrium, but an unknown experimental factor could not be ruled out. The only immune exposure information available for the cohort was CMV serostatus. In an earlier analysis of under 600 of the donors, most TCR beta V segments were observed in productive rearrangements about 87% or about 30% of the time, broadly matching IMGT annotations. Across donors, most TCR sequences were observed very rarely, whereas some public TCRs were present in many individuals. A few of the identified cytomegalovirus-associated TCR beta chains were confirmed in vitro to be specific for cytomegalovirus antigens. The presence/absence analyses assumed that sequencing depth was roughly uniform across donors, and that assumption may not be true. A cluster of highly shared sequence variants was judged likely to be a technical artifact of the sequencing pipeline. Because HLA typing was missing for some donors at each locus, association tests included only the typed subset. In a later genetic analysis, fewer N-insertions in productive TCRs were reported among donors in an Asian-associated ancestry cluster than the roughly 700-donor mean. Because the 87-base-pair reads could not distinguish some IMGT-functional V segments, including TRBV6-2 and TRBV6-3, those segments were excluded. The classifier was reported to diagnose cytomegalovirus status with high specificity and sensitivity in both the original cohort and the validation cohort. The study gave a list of 150 to 200 TCR beta chains associated with cytomegalovirus. In a later analysis, TCR association rates were found to vary across HLA loci, with the most associated TCRs seen for DRB1 alleles and the fewest for HLA-C alleles. A further reported finding was that TCR beta sequences accurately predicted the HLA-A and HLA-B alleles for most subjects in the first cohort. Strong co-occurrence of HLA alleles, especially DR and DQ, made assigning TCR associations to individual alleles difficult. Only TCR beta chains were sequenced in this cohort, and the absence of alpha or paired-chain data limited detectable features. In a later analysis, HLA-associated TCR beta chains were found to be more clonally expanded and to have lower generation probabilities than equally common non-associated chains. It was suggested by the authors that the approach could potentially be generalized to other disease states and immunological phenotypes. In a later genetic analysis, a missense DCLRE1C variant was associated with V-gene and J-gene trimming of TCR beta chains, and the association was replicated in an independent cohort.

The cohort consisted of 670 or so healthy bone marrow donors. At the time of sampling, every cohort member was nominally healthy, though immune exposures that went unrecorded were likely present. The donor tested CMV seronegative, placing the donor among the 350 or so seronegative members of the cohort. Each donor provided a peripheral blood sample, and peripheral blood mononuclear cells were used for TCR beta sequencing. Genomic DNA was extracted from the blood cell samples with the Qiagen DNeasy Blood Extraction Kit. The clonotype comes from a middle-aged woman in good health and CMV-seronegative. Sequencing was carried out using PBMCs. The receptor chain draws on TRBV25-1 and TRBJ2-7; the best D guess is TRBD2, with 5 bases matching. In nucleotides, the sequence is TGTGCCCACGGGGTTGGCTACGAGCAGTACTTC. Translated, this is CAHGVGYEQYF.